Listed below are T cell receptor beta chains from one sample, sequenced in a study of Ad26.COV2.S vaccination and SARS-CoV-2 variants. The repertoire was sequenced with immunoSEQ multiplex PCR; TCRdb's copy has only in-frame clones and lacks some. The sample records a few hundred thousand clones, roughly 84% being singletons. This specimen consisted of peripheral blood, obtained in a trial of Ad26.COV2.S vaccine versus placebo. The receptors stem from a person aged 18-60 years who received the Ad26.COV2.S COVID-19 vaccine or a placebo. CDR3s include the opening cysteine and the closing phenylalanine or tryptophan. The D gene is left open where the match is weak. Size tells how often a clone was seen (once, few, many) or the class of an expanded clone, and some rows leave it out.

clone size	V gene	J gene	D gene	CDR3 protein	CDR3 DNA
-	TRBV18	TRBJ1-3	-	CASSPRTVISGNTIYF	TGTGCCAGCTCACCCCGGACAGTCATCTCTGGAAACACCATATATTTT
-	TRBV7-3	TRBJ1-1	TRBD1	CASSRDRWNTEAFF	TGTGCCAGCAGCCGGGACAGGTGGAACACTGAAGCTTTCTTT
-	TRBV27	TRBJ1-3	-	CASSFTGKSGNTIYF	TGTGCCAGCAGTTTTACAGGGAAGTCTGGAAACACCATATATTTT
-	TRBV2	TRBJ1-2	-	CASSEETYAGYTF	TGTGCCAGCAGTGAAGAAACGTATGCGGGCTACACCTTC
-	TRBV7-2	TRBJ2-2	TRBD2	CASSQRGGISGELFF	TGTGCCAGCAGCCAGCGGGGGGGCATTAGCGGGGAGCTGTTTTTT
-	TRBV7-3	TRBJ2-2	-	CASSPKGLRNTGELFF	TGTGCCAGCAGCCCGAAGGGACTTCGAAACACCGGGGAGCTGTTTTTT
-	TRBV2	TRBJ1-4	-	CASSYNEKLFF	TGTGCCAGCAGTTATAATGAAAAACTGTTTTTT
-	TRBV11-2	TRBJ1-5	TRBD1	CASSLGGQGNQPQHF	TGTGCCAGCAGCTTAGGGGGACAGGGGAATCAGCCCCAGCATTTT
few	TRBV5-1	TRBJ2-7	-	CASSNAGVYEQYF	TGCGCCAGCAGCAACGCAGGGGTGTACGAGCAGTACTTC
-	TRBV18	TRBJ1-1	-	CASSPREGRNTEAFF	TGTGCCAGCTCACCACGCGAGGGTCGGAACACTGAAGCTTTCTTT
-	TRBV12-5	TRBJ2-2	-	CASRWAAELFF	TGTGCTAGCCGATGGGCCGCGGAGCTGTTTTTT
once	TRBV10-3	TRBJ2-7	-	CAISERQAYEQYF	TGTGCCATCAGTGAGCGTCAGGCCTACGAGCAGTACTTC
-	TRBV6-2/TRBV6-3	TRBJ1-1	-	CASSYGAGLNTEAFF	TGTGCCAGCAGTTACGGGGCAGGATTGAACACTGAAGCTTTCTTT
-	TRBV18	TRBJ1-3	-	CASSPRGQSSGNTIYF	TGTGCCAGCTCACCACGAGGGCAGAGCTCTGGAAACACCATATATTTT
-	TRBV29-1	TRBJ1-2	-	CSVDESGYGYTF	TGCAGCGTTGATGAGTCAGGGTATGGCTACACCTTC
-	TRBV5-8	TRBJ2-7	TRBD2	CASSRFGGGGQTTYEQYF	TGTGCCAGCAGCCGGTTCGGCGGGGGGGGACAGACCACCTACGAGCAGTACTTC
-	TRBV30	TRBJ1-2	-	CAWSPRGEGYTF	TGTGCCTGGAGTCCCCGCGGGGAGGGCTACACCTTC